This T cell receptor (beta chain) was obtained from a study of T cell clonality in common variable immunodeficiency. Broader study findings: Patient heterogeneity in the CVID cohort limited correlations between repertoire features and clinical complications. Reportedly, TCR beta sequences from common variable immunodeficiency showed fewer deletions and N-nucleotide insertions.

CVID subjects were neither ill nor on immunomodulatory or immunosuppressive medication at sampling. Donors gave roughly 5 to 8 ml heparinized peripheral whole blood. Sequencing was performed with immunoSEQ multiplex PCR; in TCRdb, only in-frame clones are kept and a portion is missing. This sample comprises about 25,000 clones, none seen once only. The length of the CDR3 is 13 residues. CDR1 and CDR2 from the germline V gene are SNHLY and FYNNEI. Trimming stripped 7 bases from V and 7 bases from J, with 14 bases between. The table lists this clone with a few counts. Its cognate antigen is unknown. With the read ending 3 residues before the CDR3 end, the germline J gene is used to fill in that end.

This receptor was taken from a human donor with common variable immunodeficiency. V and J are TRBV2 and TRBJ1-5; tentative D call: TRBD1 (6 bases). The sample consisted of peripheral blood mononuclear cells. Here the CDR3 reads CASNIGGGQPQHF. CDR3 DNA (partial): TGTGCCAGCAACATAGGGGGAGGGCAGCCC.